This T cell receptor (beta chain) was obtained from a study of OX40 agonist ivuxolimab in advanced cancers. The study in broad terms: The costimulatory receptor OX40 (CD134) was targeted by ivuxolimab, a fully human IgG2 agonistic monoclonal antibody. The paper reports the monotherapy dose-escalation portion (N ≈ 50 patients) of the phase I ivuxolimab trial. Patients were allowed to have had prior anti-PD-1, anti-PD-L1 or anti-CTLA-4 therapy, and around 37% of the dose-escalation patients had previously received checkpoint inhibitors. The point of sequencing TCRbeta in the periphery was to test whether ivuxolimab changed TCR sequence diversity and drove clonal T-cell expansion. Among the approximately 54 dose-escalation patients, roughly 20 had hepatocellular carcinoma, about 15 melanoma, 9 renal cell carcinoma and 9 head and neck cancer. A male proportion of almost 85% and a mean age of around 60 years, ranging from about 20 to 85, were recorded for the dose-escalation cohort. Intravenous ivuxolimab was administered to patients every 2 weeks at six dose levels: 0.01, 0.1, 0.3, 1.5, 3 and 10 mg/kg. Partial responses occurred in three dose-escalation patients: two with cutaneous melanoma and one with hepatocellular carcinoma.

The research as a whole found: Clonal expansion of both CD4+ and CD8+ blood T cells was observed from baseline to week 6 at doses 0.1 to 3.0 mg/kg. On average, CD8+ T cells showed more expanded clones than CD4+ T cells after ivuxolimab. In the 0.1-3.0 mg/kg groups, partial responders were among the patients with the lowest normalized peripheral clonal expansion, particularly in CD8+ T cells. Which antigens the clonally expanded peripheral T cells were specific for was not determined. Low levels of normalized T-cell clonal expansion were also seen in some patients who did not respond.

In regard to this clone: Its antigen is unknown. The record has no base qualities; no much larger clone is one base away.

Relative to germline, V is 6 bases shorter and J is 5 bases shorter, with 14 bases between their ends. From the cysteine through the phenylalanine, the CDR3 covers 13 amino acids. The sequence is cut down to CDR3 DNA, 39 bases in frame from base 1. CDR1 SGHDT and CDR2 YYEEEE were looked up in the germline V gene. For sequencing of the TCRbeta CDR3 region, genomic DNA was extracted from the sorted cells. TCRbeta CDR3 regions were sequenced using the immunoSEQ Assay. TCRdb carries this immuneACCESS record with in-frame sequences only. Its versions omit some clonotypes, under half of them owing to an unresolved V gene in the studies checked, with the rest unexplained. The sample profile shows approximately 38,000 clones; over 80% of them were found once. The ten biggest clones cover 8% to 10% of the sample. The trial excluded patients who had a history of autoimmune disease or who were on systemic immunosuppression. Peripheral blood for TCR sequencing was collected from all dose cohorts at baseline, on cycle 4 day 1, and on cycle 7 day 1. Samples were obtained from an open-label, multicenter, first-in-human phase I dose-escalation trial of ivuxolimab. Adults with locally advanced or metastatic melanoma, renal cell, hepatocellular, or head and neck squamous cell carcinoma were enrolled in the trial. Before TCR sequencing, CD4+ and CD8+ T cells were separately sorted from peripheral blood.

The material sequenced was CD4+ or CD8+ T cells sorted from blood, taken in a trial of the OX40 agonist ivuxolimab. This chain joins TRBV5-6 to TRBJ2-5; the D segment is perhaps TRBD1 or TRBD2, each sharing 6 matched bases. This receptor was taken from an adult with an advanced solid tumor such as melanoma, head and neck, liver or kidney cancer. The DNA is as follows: TGTGCCAGCATAAAGGGGGAGGCGGAGACCCAGTACTTC. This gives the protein CASIKGEAETQYF.